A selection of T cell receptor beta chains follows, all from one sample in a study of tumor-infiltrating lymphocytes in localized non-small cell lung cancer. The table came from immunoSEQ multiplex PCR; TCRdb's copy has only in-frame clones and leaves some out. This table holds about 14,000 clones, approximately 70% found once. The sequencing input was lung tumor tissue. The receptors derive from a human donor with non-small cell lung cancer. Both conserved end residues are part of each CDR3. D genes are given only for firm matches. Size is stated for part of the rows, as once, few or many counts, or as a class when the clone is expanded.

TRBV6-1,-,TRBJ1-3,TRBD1,CASRTGYSSGNTIYF,TGTGCCAGTCGGACAGGCTACAGCTCTGGAAACACCATATATTTT
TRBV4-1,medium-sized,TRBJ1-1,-,CASSYRTEGTEAFF,TGCGCCAGCAGCTACCGGACAGAGGGGACTGAAGCTTTCTTT
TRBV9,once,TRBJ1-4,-,CASSVRDTQTEKLFF,TGTGCCAGCAGCGTGCGGGACACCCAAACGGAAAAACTGTTTTTT
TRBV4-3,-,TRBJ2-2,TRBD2,CASSHQPGLAGGQGGELFF,TGCGCCAGCAGCCACCAACCGGGACTAGCGGGGGGGCAGGGCGGGGAGCTGTTTTTT
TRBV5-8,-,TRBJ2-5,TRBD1,CASSSGRTGPNSIQETQYF,TGTGCCAGCAGCTCAGGACGGACAGGGCCAAACTCCATACAAGAGACCCAGTACTTC
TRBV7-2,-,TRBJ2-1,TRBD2,CASSLGGSGSSYNEQFF,TGTGCCAGCAGCTTAGGGGGTAGCGGGAGCTCCTACAATGAGCAGTTCTTC
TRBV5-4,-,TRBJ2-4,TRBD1,CASSNRTGRIWSLAKNIQYF,TGTGCCAGCAGCAATCGGACAGGCCGGATATGGAGTTTAGCCAAAAACATTCAGTACTTC
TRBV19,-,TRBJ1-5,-,CASSIGVSGQPQHF,TGTGCCAGTAGTATAGGAGTCAGCGGTCAGCCCCAGCATTTT
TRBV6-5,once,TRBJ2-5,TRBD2,CASKLAGDQETQYF,TGTGCCAGCAAGCTAGCGGGGGACCAAGAGACCCAGTACTTC
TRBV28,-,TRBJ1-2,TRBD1,CASNRGGGYTF,TGTGCCAGCAACAGGGGAGGCGGCTACACCTTC
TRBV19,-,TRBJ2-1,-,CASSIVAGPYNEQFF,TGTGCCAGTAGTATCGTAGCAGGACCCTACAATGAGCAGTTCTTC
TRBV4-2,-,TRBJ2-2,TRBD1,CASSQEGSQGVGTGELFF,TGTGCCAGCAGCCAAGAGGGCAGTCAGGGGGTGGGCACCGGGGAGCTGTTTTTT
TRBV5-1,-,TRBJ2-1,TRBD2,CASSRGEGPYNEQFF,TGCGCCAGCAGCCGGGGGGAGGGCCCCTACAATGAGCAGTTCTTC
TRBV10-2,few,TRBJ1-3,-,CASSGGRRTSGNTIYF,TGCGCCAGCTCGGGGGGACGAAGGACCTCTGGAAACACCATATATTTT
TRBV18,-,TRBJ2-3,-,CASSGTDGSTDTQYF,TGTGCCAGCTCAGGGACCGATGGTAGCACAGATACGCAGTATTTT
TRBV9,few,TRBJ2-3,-,CASSVDTDTQYF,TGTGCCAGCAGCGTAGACACAGATACGCAGTATTTT
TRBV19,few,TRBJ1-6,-,CASRTGTLNSPLHF,TGTGCCAGTAGAACCGGGACCCTTAATTCACCCCTCCACTTT
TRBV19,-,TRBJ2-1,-,CASSIYNEQFF,TGTGCCAGTAGTATATACAATGAGCAGTTCTTC
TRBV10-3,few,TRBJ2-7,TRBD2,CATTQAGSNNYEQYF,TGTGCCACGACACAAGCGGGATCGAATAATTACGAGCAGTACTTC
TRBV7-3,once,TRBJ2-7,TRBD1,CASSLTGGYEQYF,TGTGCCAGCAGCTTGACAGGGGGCTACGAGCAGTACTTC
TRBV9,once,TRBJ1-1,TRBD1,CASSKGGGQRFTEAFF,TGTGCCAGCAGCAAAGGGGGGGGACAGCGTTTCACTGAAGCTTTCTTT
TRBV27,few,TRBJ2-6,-,CASSLRNSGANVLTF,TGTGCCAGCAGTTTGCGAAACTCTGGGGCCAACGTCCTGACTTTC
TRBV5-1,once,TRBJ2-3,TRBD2,CASSLAGVGTDTQYF,TGCGCCAGCAGCTTAGCGGGAGTAGGTACAGATACGCAGTATTTT
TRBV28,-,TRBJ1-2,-,CASSLWEGSYGYTF,TGTGCCAGCAGTTTGTGGGAGGGCAGCTATGGCTACACCTTC
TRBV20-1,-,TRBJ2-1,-,CSAPTVNEQFF,TGCAGTGCACCGACAGTCAATGAGCAGTTCTTC
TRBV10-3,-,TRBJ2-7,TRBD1,CAISERDRGLYEQYF,TGTGCCATCAGTGAGCGGGACAGGGGACTCTACGAGCAGTACTTC